This T cell receptor beta chain was sequenced for a study of vaccination effects on CD4 cells after COVID-19. Germline V CDR1 and CDR2: SNHLY, FYNNEI. The CDR3 sequence is 15 residues long. Trimming at V came to 5 bases and at J to 2 bases, leaving 4 bases not matched to a gene. Sequencing was performed with immunoSEQ multiplex PCR; in TCRdb, only in-frame clones are kept and a portion is missing. The sample holds about 34,000 clones, roughly 80% seen once. With roughly nine days of culture completed, CD4+ T cells were isolated. The person was diagnosed with PCR-confirmed SARS-CoV-2 infection between March and December 2020. Of the BNT162b2 and mRNA-1273 vaccines, participants received two doses of one or the other. Of note for this clone: The antigen is unknown.

The sequence was collected from a human donor who had a prior SARS-CoV-2 infection. The sequencing here drew on CD4+ T cells from PBMCs cultured without peptide, taken after COVID-19 vaccination. The V call is TRBV2, the J call TRBJ2-3, with 10 nucleotides matching TRBD1. Written as DNA, the CDR3 is TGTGCCAGCAGTTGGGGACAGGGGTCCACAGATACGCAGTATTTT. This encodes CASSWGQGSTDTQYF.